The 2 T cell receptor beta chains below were found in one sample sequenced in a study of T cells in localized non-small cell lung cancer. Profiling relied on immunoSEQ multiplex PCR, and the TCRdb table lists in-frame clones only, not all of them. The sample records around 91,000 clones, about 87% being singletons. The sequences come from peripheral blood, collected before any cancer treatment. These receptors originate from a man aged 35-69 years with stage I squamous cell lung carcinoma.

Turning to this clone: Other DNA sequences from this sample encode an identical CDR3 as well. The V and J genes are TRBV10-3 and TRBJ2-3, with D perhaps matching TRBD1 (6 bases). The V and J ends lost 10 bases and 5 bases respectively, with 22 bases between them. This CDR3 is 15 amino acids long. Germline V gene lookup returns CDR1 ENHRY and CDR2 SYGVKD. CDR3 coding DNA: TGTGCCACCCAACCTAACAGGGAACGATTAGATACGCAGTATTTT. It yields the protein CATQPNRERLDTQYF.

V usage is TRBV15 and J usage is TRBJ1-1; D gene ambiguous. Trimming shortened V by 5 bases and J by 1 base, and 11 bases separated the two germline ends. Germline V gives CDR1 LNHNV, CDR2 YYDKDF (reference sequence). The CDR3 loop spans 14 amino acids. In nucleotides, the CDR3 is TGTGCCACCAGCGGGCGGGAGTCGAACACTGAAGCTTTCTTT. Residues: CATSGRESNTEAFF. Using reference TRBV15 and TRBJ1-1 for the parts outside the CDR3, the full variable domain is DAMVIQNPRYQVTQFGKPVTLSCSQTLNHNVMYWYQQKSSQAPKLLFHYYDKDFNNEADTPDNFQSRRPNTSFCFLDIRSPGLGDTAMYLCATSGRESNTEAFFGQGTRLTVV.